These T cell receptor beta chains were read from a single sample in a study of shared clonotypes between healthy human individuals. Sequencing was performed with immunoSEQ multiplex PCR; in TCRdb, only in-frame clones are kept and a portion is missing. The data show around 1 million clones, approximately 80% seen once. The specimen sequenced was memory CD4+ T cells sorted from blood. The receptors were sampled from a man between 18 and 29 years old in good health. The CDR3 runs from the conserved cysteine through the conserved F or W. Fields, in order: V gene, J gene, clone size, D gene, CDR3 protein, CDR3 DNA. A D gene is named only where the DNA matches it firmly. Expanded clones are given a class, and other clones once, few, many or no size at all.

v_call: TRBV6-4; j_call: TRBJ1-1; clone_size: -; d_call: TRBD1; cdr3_aa: CARREGQGTNPVNTEAFF; cdr3_nt: TGTGCCCGAAGGGAAGGACAGGGAACGAACCCAGTGAACACTGAAGCTTTCTTT
v_call: TRBV30; j_call: TRBJ2-7; clone_size: once; d_call: -; cdr3_aa: CAWGREYEQYF; cdr3_nt: TGTGCCTGGGGCCGGGAGTACGAGCAGTACTTC
v_call: TRBV28; j_call: TRBJ2-5; clone_size: -; d_call: TRBD1; cdr3_aa: CASHLRGYQETQYF; cdr3_nt: TGTGCCAGCCATCTCAGGGGGTACCAAGAGACCCAGTACTTC
v_call: TRBV14; j_call: TRBJ2-2; clone_size: once; d_call: TRBD1; cdr3_aa: CASSLRQGNGELFF; cdr3_nt: TGTGCCAGCAGCCTCCGACAGGGGAACGGGGAGCTGTTTTTT
v_call: TRBV10-3; j_call: TRBJ1-2; clone_size: once; d_call: -; cdr3_aa: CAISNRTARYGYTF; cdr3_nt: TGTGCCATCAGTAACCGGACAGCACGCTATGGCTACACCTTC
v_call: TRBV5-6; j_call: TRBJ1-2; clone_size: -; d_call: -; cdr3_aa: CASSLGVRSEGYTF; cdr3_nt: TGTGCCAGCAGCTTGGGGGTTAGGAGTGAAGGCTACACCTTC
v_call: TRBV19; j_call: TRBJ2-1; clone_size: -; d_call: TRBD1; cdr3_aa: CASSTQPTGGNEQFF; cdr3_nt: TGTGCCAGTAGTACCCAACCGACAGGGGGTAATGAGCAGTTCTTC
v_call: TRBV28; j_call: TRBJ2-7; clone_size: -; d_call: -; cdr3_aa: CASSTGTSPYEQYF; cdr3_nt: TGTGCCAGCAGCACCGGGACATCTCCTTACGAGCAGTACTTC
v_call: TRBV6-4; j_call: TRBJ1-2; clone_size: -; d_call: -; cdr3_aa: CASSDQGLGGYTF; cdr3_nt: TGTGCCAGCAGTGACCAGGGCCTCGGAGGCTACACCTTC
v_call: TRBV2; j_call: TRBJ1-4; clone_size: few; d_call: -; cdr3_aa: CASTIGEKLFF; cdr3_nt: TGTGCCAGCACTATCGGTGAAAAACTGTTTTTT
v_call: TRBV9; j_call: TRBJ2-3; clone_size: -; d_call: TRBD2; cdr3_aa: CASSVGISGGADTQYF; cdr3_nt: TGTGCCAGCAGCGTAGGCATTAGCGGGGGGGCGGATACGCAGTATTTT
v_call: TRBV9; j_call: TRBJ1-2; clone_size: -; d_call: TRBD1; cdr3_aa: CASSVGTGVDGYTF; cdr3_nt: TGTGCCAGCAGCGTAGGAACAGGGGTAGATGGCTACACCTTC
v_call: TRBV11-2; j_call: TRBJ1-2; clone_size: -; d_call: TRBD1; cdr3_aa: CASSLARTGNGYTF; cdr3_nt: TGTGCCAGCAGCTTAGCCCGGACAGGGAATGGCTACACCTTC
v_call: TRBV6-1; j_call: TRBJ1-5; clone_size: few; d_call: -; cdr3_aa: CASSEVNGAQHF; cdr3_nt: TGTGCCAGCAGTGAGGTAAACGGGGCCCAGCATTTT
v_call: TRBV28; j_call: TRBJ1-6; clone_size: -; d_call: TRBD1; cdr3_aa: CASSLPQGARALHF; cdr3_nt: TGTGCCAGCAGTTTACCACAGGGGGCTAGGGCCCTCCACTTT
v_call: TRBV9; j_call: TRBJ2-5; clone_size: few; d_call: TRBD1; cdr3_aa: CASCHSGQPQETQYF; cdr3_nt: TGTGCCAGCTGCCACTCGGGACAGCCCCAAGAGACCCAGTACTTC
v_call: TRBV2; j_call: TRBJ2-1; clone_size: -; d_call: -; cdr3_aa: CASSLYNEQFF; cdr3_nt: TGTGCCAGCAGTCTTTACAATGAGCAGTTCTTC
v_call: TRBV9; j_call: TRBJ2-3; clone_size: -; d_call: -; cdr3_aa: CASSVGDLHDTQYF; cdr3_nt: TGTGCCAGCAGCGTAGGTGACCTCCACGATACGCAGTATTTT